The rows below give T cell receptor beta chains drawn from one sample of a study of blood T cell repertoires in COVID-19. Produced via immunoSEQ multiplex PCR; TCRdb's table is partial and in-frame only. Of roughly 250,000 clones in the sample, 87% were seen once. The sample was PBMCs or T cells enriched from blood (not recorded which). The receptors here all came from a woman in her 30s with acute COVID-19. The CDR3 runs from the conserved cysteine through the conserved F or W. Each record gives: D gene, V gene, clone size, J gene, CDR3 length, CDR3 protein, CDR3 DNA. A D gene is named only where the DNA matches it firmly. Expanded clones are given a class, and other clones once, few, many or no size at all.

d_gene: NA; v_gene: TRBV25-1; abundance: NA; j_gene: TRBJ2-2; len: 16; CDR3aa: CASSEFGRGNTGELFF; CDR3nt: TGTGCCAGCAGTGAGTTCGGCAGGGGGAACACCGGGGAGCTGTTTTTT
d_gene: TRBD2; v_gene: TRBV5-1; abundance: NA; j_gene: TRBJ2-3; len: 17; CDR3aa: CASSSGLAVLSTDTQYF; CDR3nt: TGCGCCAGCAGTTCGGGACTAGCGGTTCTTAGCACAGATACGCAGTATTTT
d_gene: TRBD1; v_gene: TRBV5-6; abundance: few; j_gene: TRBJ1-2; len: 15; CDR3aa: CASTTQGGDSYGYTF; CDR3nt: TGTGCCAGCACCACGCAGGGGGGTGACAGCTATGGCTACACCTTC
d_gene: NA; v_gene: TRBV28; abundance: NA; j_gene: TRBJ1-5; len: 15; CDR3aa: CASSARQVGNQPQHF; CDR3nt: TGTGCCAGCAGTGCCCGACAGGTCGGAAATCAGCCCCAGCATTTT
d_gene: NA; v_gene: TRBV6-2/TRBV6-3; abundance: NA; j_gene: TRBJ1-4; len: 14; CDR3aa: CASSYSAASAKLFF; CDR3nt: TGTGCCAGCAGTTACTCGGCCGCATCCGCAAAACTGTTTTTT
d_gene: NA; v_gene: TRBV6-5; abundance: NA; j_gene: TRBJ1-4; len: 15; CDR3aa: CASSATHPAREKLFF; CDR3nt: TGTGCCAGCAGCGCCACCCATCCGGCCAGGGAAAAACTGTTTTTT
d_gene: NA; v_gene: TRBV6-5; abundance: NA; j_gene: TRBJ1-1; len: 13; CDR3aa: CASSSRGSTEAFF; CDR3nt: TGTGCCAGCAGTTCCCGGGGGAGCACTGAAGCTTTCTTT
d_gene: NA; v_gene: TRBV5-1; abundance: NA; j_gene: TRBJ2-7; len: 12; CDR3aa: CASSPDSYEQYF; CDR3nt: TGCGCCAGCAGCCCTGACAGCTACGAGCAGTACTTC
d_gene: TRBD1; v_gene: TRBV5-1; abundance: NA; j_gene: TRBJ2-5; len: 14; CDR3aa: CASSLEGAEETQYF; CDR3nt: TGCGCCAGCAGCTTGGAGGGGGCTGAGGAGACCCAGTACTTC
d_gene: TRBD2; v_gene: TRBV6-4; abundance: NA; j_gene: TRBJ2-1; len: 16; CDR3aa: CASSRTLAGVGNEQFF; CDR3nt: TGTGCCAGCAGTAGGACCCTAGCGGGAGTCGGTAATGAGCAGTTCTTC
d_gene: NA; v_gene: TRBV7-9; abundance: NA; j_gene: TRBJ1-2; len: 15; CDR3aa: CASSFGMGTFYGYTF; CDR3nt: TGTGCCAGCAGCTTCGGAATGGGGACTTTCTATGGCTACACCTTC
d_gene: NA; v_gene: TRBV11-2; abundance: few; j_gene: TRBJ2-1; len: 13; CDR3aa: CASSLAPYNEQFF; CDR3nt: TGTGCCAGCAGCTTAGCCCCGTACAATGAGCAGTTCTTC
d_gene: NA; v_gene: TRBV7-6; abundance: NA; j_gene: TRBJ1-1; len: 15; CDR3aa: CASSLRTGLNTEAFF; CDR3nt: TGTGCCAGCAGCCTGCGGACGGGATTGAACACTGAAGCTTTCTTT
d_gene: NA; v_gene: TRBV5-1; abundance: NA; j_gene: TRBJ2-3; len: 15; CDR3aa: CASSQTSSSTDTQYF; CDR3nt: TGCGCCAGCAGCCAGACATCTTCTAGCACAGATACGCAGTATTTT
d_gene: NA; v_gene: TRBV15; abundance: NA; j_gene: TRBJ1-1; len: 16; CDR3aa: CATSRDRGAGSTEAFF; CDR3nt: TGTGCCACCAGCAGAGATCGTGGGGCGGGGAGCACTGAAGCTTTCTTT
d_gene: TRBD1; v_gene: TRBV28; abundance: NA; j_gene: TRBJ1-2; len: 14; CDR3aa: CASSTPGQGHGYTF; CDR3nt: TGTGCCAGCAGTACCCCAGGACAGGGTCATGGCTACACCTTC
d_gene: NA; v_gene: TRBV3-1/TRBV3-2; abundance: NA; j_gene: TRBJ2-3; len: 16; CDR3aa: CASSPDAAGSSDTQYF; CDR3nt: TGTGCCAGCAGCCCCGATGCAGCGGGCTCCTCAGATACGCAGTATTTT
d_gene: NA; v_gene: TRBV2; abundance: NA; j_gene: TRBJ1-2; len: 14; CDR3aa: CASSEGQENYGYTF; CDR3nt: TGTGCCAGCAGTGAAGGACAGGAGAACTATGGCTACACCTTC
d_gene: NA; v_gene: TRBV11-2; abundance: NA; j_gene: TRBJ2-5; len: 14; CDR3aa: CASSLGTTKETQYF; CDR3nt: TGTGCCAGCAGCTTGGGGACAACTAAAGAGACCCAGTACTTC
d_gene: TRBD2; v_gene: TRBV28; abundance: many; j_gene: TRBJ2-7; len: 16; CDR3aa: CASSLLAGVMEYEQYF; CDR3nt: TGTGCCAGCAGTTTACTAGCGGGGGTGATGGAGTACGAGCAGTACTTC
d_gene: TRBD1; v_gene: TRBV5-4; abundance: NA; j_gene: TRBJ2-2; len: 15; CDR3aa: CASSEPGQGPGELFF; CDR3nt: TGTGCCAGCAGTGAACCGGGACAGGGGCCCGGGGAGCTGTTTTTT
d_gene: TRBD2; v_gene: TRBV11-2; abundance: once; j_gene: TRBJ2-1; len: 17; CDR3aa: CASSFILTSGDPNEQFF; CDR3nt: TGTGCCAGCAGCTTTATCCTGACTAGCGGGGACCCCAATGAGCAGTTCTTC
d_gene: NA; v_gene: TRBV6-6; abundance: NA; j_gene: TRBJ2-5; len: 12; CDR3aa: CASSVRVETQYF; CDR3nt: TGTGCCAGCAGCGTCAGGGTTGAGACCCAGTACTTC
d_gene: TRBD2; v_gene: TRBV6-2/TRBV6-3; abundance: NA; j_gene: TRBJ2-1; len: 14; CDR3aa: CASSFGGGYNEQFF; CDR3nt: TGTGCCAGCAGTTTTGGCGGGGGCTACAATGAGCAGTTCTTC
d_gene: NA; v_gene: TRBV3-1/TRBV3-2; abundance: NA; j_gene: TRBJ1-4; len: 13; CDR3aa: CASTRGGNEKLFF; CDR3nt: TGTGCCAGCACCCGGGGGGGGAACGAAAAACTGTTTTTT
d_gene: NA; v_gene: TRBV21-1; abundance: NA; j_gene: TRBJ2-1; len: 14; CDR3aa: CASSLLAGYNEQFF; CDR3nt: TGTGCCAGCAGCCTACTAGCGGGCTACAATGAGCAGTTCTTC
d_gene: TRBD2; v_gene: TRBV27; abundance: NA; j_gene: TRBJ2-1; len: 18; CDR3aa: CASSLGLAGDARVNEQFF; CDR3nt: TGTGCCAGCAGTTTGGGACTAGCGGGAGACGCGCGGGTTAATGAGCAGTTCTTC
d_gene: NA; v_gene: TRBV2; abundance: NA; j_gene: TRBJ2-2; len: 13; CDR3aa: CASSLYSTGELFF; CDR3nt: TGTGCCAGCAGCCTTTATAGCACCGGGGAGCTGTTTTTT
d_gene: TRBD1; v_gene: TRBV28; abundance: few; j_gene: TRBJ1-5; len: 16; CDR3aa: CASSSSRDRGPQPQHF; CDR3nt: TGTGCCAGCAGTTCCAGTCGGGACAGGGGGCCTCAGCCCCAGCATTTT
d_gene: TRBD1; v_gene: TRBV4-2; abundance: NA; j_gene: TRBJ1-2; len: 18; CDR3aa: CASSQDVFIETGVYGYTF; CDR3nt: TGTGCCAGCAGCCAAGATGTGTTCATCGAGACAGGGGTCTATGGCTACACCTTC
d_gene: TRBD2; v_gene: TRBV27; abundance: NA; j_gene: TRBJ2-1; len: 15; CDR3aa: CASQSLAGGINEQFF; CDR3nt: TGTGCCAGCCAATCCCTAGCGGGAGGGATCAATGAGCAGTTCTTC
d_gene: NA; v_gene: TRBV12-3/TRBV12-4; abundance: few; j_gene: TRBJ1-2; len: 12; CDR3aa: CASSSGSYGYTF; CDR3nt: TGTGCCAGCAGTTCGGGGTCGTATGGCTACACCTTC
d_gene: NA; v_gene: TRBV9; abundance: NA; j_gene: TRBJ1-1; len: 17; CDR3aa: CASSVGGQGGKNTEAFF; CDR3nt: TGTGCCAGCAGCGTAGGAGGTCAGGGTGGAAAAAACACTGAAGCTTTCTTT
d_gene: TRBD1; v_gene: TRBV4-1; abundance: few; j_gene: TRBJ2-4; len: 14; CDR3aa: CASSQGGGQNIQYF; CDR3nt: TGCGCCAGCAGCCAAGGAGGGGGCCAAAACATTCAGTACTTC
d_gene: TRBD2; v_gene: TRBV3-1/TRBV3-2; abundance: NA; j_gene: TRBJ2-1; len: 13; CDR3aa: CASSPGLANEQFF; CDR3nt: TGTGCCAGCAGCCCGGGACTAGCCAATGAGCAGTTCTTC
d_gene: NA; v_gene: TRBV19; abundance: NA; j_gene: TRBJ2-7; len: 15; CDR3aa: CASSGQPPEDYEQYF; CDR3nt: TGTGCCAGTAGCGGACAACCGCCTGAGGACTACGAGCAGTACTTC
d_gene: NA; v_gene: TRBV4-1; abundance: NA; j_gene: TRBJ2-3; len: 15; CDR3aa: CASTPEATSTDTQYF; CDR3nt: TGCGCCAGCACCCCTGAGGCCACTAGCACAGATACGCAGTATTTT
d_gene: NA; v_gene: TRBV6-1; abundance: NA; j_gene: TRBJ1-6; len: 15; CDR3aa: CASSEALANNSPLHF; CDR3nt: TGTGCCAGCAGTGAAGCCCTGGCCAACAATTCACCCCTCCACTTT
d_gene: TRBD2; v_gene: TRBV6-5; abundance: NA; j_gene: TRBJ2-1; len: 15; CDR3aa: CATEPGLAGGNEQFF; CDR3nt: TGTGCCACGGAACCAGGACTAGCGGGAGGAAATGAGCAGTTCTTC
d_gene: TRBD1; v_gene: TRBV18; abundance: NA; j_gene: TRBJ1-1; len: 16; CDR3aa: CASSPNSGTANTEAFF; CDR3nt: TGTGCCAGCTCACCCAATAGTGGGACAGCGAACACTGAAGCTTTCTTT
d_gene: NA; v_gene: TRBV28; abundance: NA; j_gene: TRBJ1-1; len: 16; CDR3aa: CASSLWRGTGNTEAFF; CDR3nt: TGTGCCAGCAGTTTATGGCGGGGGACGGGGAACACTGAAGCTTTCTTT
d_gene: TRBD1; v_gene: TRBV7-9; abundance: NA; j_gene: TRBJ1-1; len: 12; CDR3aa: CATTGQGREAFF; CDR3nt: TGTGCCACCACAGGACAGGGGCGTGAAGCTTTCTTT
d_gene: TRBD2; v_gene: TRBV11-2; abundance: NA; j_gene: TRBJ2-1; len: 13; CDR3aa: CASSLGRENEQFF; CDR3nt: TGTGCCAGCAGCTTAGGGCGGGAGAATGAGCAGTTCTTC
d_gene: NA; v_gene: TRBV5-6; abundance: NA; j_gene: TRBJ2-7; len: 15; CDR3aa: CASSLRQLSSYEQYF; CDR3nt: TGTGCCAGCAGCTTGAGACAGCTGAGCTCCTACGAGCAGTACTTC
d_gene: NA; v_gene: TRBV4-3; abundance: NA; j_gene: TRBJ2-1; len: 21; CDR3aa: CASSQGILARESPGAYNEQFF; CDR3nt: TGCGCCAGCAGCCAAGGTATCCTAGCGCGGGAAAGTCCTGGTGCGTACAATGAGCAGTTCTTC
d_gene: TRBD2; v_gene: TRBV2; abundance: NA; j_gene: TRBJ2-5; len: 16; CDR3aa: CASSRKLAGAQETQYF; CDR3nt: TGTGCCAGCAGCCGAAAACTAGCGGGGGCCCAAGAGACCCAGTACTTC
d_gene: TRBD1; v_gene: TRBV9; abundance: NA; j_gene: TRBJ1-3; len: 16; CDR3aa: CASSVVAGGFRNTIYF; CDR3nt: TGTGCCAGCAGCGTAGTGGCAGGGGGTTTTCGAAACACCATATATTTT
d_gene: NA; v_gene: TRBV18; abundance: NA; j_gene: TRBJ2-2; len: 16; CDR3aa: CASSPPPGLNTGELFF; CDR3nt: TGTGCCAGCTCACCACCTCCAGGTCTGAACACCGGGGAGCTGTTTTTT
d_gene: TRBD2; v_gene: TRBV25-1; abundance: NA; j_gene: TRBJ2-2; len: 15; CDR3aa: CASSQDLGRAGELFF; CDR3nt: TGTGCCAGCAGCCAGGACCTCGGGAGGGCCGGGGAGCTGTTTTTT
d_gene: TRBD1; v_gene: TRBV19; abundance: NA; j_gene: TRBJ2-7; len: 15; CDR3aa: CASSIEGAIPSEQYF; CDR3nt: TGTGCCAGTAGTATCGAGGGGGCGATACCGTCCGAGCAGTACTTC
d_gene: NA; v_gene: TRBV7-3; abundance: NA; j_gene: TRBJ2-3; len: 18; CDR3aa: CASSLQAPLTGPADTQYF; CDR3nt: TGTGCCAGCAGCTTGCAGGCTCCACTGACAGGTCCGGCAGATACGCAGTATTTT
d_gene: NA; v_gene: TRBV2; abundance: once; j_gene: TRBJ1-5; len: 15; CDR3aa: CASSETQISNQPQHF; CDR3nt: TGTGCCAGCAGTGAGACACAAATTAGCAATCAGCCCCAGCATTTT
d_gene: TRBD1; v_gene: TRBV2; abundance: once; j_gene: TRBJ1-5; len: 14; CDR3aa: CASSDAGGHQPQHF; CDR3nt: TGTGCCAGCAGTGACGCAGGGGGTCATCAGCCCCAGCATTTT